There are many counts of the clone carrying this T cell receptor beta chain. Its antigen is still unknown. The data belong to a study of T-cell memory formation after mild COVID-19. Study overall: Clusters were largely donor specific. General study points: Contracting clones from day 15 to 85 showed balanced CD4/CD8; later expanders favored CD4+. Among contracting clones, CD4+ were mainly CM/EM and CD8+ enriched in EMRA.

Germline V gene sequence: CDR1 MNHEY, CDR2 SVGAGI. This CDR3 is built from 13 residues. With 5 bases removed from V and 6 bases from J, the gap between germline ends came to 11 bases. A single record per CDR3 protein comes from TCRdb applying MiXCR to the 5' RACE reads. The sample has about 340,000 distinct CDR3 sequences; 13% are singletons. The J gene is TRBJ2-1, the V gene TRBV6-5; no clear D. This TCR was sampled from a man between 18 and 29 years old who had mild COVID-19 (a few samples of this study predate the infection). Cell type and time point are not known. The sample was PBMCs or a T cell subset sorted from them (not recorded which). The CDR3 region is CASSTKAVNEQFF. CDR3 in DNA: TGTGCCAGCAGTACCAAGGCCGTCAATGAGCAGTTCTTC.